This TCR beta chain was sequenced in a study of cytotoxic CD8 clonotypes in ibrutinib-treated CLL. Looking at the study overall: The subjects consisted of roughly 12 relapsed/refractory and around 15 treatment-naive individuals, with some 17 IGHV unmutated. Samples had a mean of around 260,000 productive templates and roughly 90,000 productive rearrangements. Overall study results and limits: Public clonotypes were rare and shrank or held steady on treatment.

Researchers set a sequencing depth target of 1 in 200,000 to 1 in 1 million T cells. Repertoires were generated with immunoSEQ multiplex PCR, while TCRdb's copy carries only in-frame clones and drops some. Counted here are 300,000 to 350,000 clones, around four fifths occurring once; the ten biggest clones make up 6.5% to 8%. This CDR3 is 15 amino acids long. V lost 5 bases, J lost 2 bases, and 15 bases lay in between. The germline V gene encodes CDR1 SGHTA and CDR2 FQGNSA. Comment on this clone: Its cognate antigen is unknown.

Sequenced here: PBMCs, sampled before ibrutinib treatment. V is TRBV7-2 and J is TRBJ1-2; D possibly corresponds to TRBD1 (6 bases). This sequence originates from a human donor with chronic lymphocytic leukemia. In DNA, the CDR3 is TGTGCCAGCAGCCACCCGAGCCAGGGGAACTATGGCTACACCTTC. Protein product: CASSHPSQGNYGYTF.